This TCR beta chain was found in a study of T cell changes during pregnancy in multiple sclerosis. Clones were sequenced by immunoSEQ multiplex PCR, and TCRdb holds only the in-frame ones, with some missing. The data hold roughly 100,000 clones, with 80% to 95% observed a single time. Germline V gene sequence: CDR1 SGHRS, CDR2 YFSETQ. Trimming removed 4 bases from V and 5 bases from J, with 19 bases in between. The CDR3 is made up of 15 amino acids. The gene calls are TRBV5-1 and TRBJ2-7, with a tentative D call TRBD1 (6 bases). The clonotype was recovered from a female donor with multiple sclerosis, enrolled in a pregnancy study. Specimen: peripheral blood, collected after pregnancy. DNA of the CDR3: TGCGCCAGCAGCACAATTCAGGGGATGAGCAACGAGCAGTACTTC. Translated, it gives CASSTIQGMSNEQYF.